Each of the 18 T cell receptor beta chains below was sequenced from the same sample in a study of PD-1 blockade in mismatch repair-deficient tumors. TCRdb's copy holds only in-frame clones and misses some; the assay was immunoSEQ multiplex PCR. The data contain 35,000 to 45,000 clones, approximately 85% of them seen just once; the ten biggest clones take up about 4%. The sequencing here drew on peripheral blood, taken approximately 78 weeks after starting pembrolizumab. These receptors all come from an adult with mismatch repair-deficient cancer.

This clone was counted between two and nine times. The rearrangement links TRBV28 to TRBJ1-2, with D tentatively TRBD1 (6 bases). Germline V gene data show CDR1 as MDHEN and CDR2 as SYDVKM. CDR3 length: 12 amino acids. With 7 bases removed from V and 10 bases from J, the gap between germline ends came to 16 bases. CDR3 in amino acids: CASTWQGQHYTF. CDR3 nucleotide sequence: TGTGCCAGCACATGGCAAGGACAGCACTACACCTTC.

The rearrangement uses TRBV5-1 and TRBJ2-5; 7 bases are a match to TRBD1. The CDR3 length is 13 residues. V lost 6 bases and J lost 6; bases outside the gene matches: 8. Germline V gene data show CDR1 as SGHRS and CDR2 as YFSETQ. The CDR3 DNA reads TGCGCCAGCACCCAGGGGGACGGGAAGACCCAGTACTTC. The encoded protein is CASTQGDGKTQYF.

The J gene is TRBJ2-1, the V gene TRBV11-2, with D possibly being TRBD2 (6 bases). Germline V lookup: CDR1 SGHAT, CDR2 FQNNGV. The CDR3 covers 15 residues. Trimming shortened V by 0 bases and J by 9 bases, and 15 bases separated the two germline ends. The CDR3 DNA follows: TGTGCCAGCAGCTTAGAGGCGGGACCAAGGTTTGAGCAGTTCTTC. This gives the protein CASSLEAGPRFEQFF.

The V gene is TRBV11-3, the J gene TRBJ1-1, with D maybe TRBD1 (5 bases). Trimming stripped 5 bases from V and 3 bases from J, with 7 bases between. Germline loops: CDR1 SGHNT, CDR2 YENEEA. The CDR3 totals 12 residues. The CDR3 reads CASSQGDTEAFF. The CDR3 DNA sequence: TGTGCCAGCAGCCAAGGGGACACTGAAGCTTTCTTT.

This clone was picked up one time. One end of the junction fails to match germline, which may point to a read error. CDR3 sequence: CASSLGTVNTGELFF. The CDR3, as DNA: TGTGCTAGCAGCTTGGGGACAGTGAACACCGGGGAGCTGTTTTTT. The rearrangement joins TRBV7-7 to TRBJ2-2; 7 positions match TRBD1. From germline, CDR1 is SSHAT and CDR2 FNYEAQ (reference sequence). CDR3 size: 15 residues.

The J gene is TRBJ2-4, the V gene TRBV29-1; the match to TRBD1 covers 7 bases. CDR3 length equals 14 residues. J was trimmed by 4 bases and V by 6 bases; bases with no gene match: 9. Looked up from germline, CDR1 is SQVTM and CDR2 is ANQGSEA. The CDR3, as DNA: TGCAGCGTCGCCTTCGGGACAGATAAAAACATTCAGTACTTC. Translated: CSVAFGTDKNIQYF.

The chain links TRBV28 to TRBJ1-4, with D possibly TRBD1 on 5 matching bases. The CDR3 is 14 residues long. Trimming left V 3 bases short and J 4 bases short, with 9 bases between. The germline V gene has CDR1 MDHEN and CDR2 SYDVKM. The CDR3 DNA is TGTGCCAGCAGTTTGCCAGGGAATAATGAAAAACTGTTTTTT. This translates into CASSLPGNNEKLFF.

The chain recombines TRBV27 with TRBJ1-1; TRBD1 might be the D (6 bases). This CDR3 comprises 15 residues. Germline V CDR1 and CDR2: MNHEY, SMNVEV (reference sequence). V gave up 6 bases and J gave up 4 bases, with 18 bases separating them. CDR3 nucleotides: TGTGCCAGCAGAATAGCTGGGAGGGGGAGCACTGAAGCTTTCTTT. This sequence encodes CASRIAGRGSTEAFF.

Only one count was recorded for this clone. The V gene is TRBV5-1, the J gene TRBJ1-2, with TRBD1 matching over 8 bases. The trim removed 6 bases at V and 4 bases at J, leaving 8 bases unmatched. The CDR3 is made up of 14 amino acids. Germline assignment: CDR1 SGHRS and CDR2 YFSETQ. CDR3 in DNA: TGCGCCAGCACCCCAGGGGGCACTGGCTATGGCTACACCTTC. Translation gives CASTPGGTGYGYTF. The full variable domain, rest sourced from reference TRBV5-1 and TRBJ1-2, is KAGVTQTPRYLIKTRGQQVTLSCSPISGHRSVSWYQQTPGQGLQFLFEYFSETQRNKGNFPGRFSGRQFSNSRSEMNVSTLELGDSALYLCASTPGGTGYGYTFGSGTRLTVV.

This chain uses TRBV7-9 with TRBJ2-6; D is perhaps TRBD2 (6 bases). Germline CDR1 SEHNR, CDR2 FQNEAQ (reference sequence). The V end was cut by 5 bases, the J end by 0 bases, with 14 bases between. CDR3 size: 17 residues. CDR3 in DNA: TGTGCCAGCAGCCCCGAGGTCGGGAGCTCTGGGGCCAACGTCCTGACTTTC. Translation gives CASSPEVGSSGANVLTF. Together with reference TRBV7-9 and TRBJ2-6, the CDR3 gives the full variable domain: DTGVSQNPRHKITKRGQNVTFRCDPISEHNRLYWYRQTLGQGPEFLTYFQNEAQLEKSRLLSDRFSAERPKGSFSTLEIQRTEQGDSAMYLCASSPEVGSSGANVLTFGAGSRLTVL.

The chain links TRBV6-1 to TRBJ2-1; D is possibly TRBD2 (5 bases). Per germline, CDR1 MNHNS and CDR2 SASEGT. The CDR3 spans 13 residues. V lost 4 bases and J 7 bases, leaving 11 bases between the germline ends. The CDR3 region is CASSVREGNEQFF. The DNA of the CDR3 is TGTGCCAGCAGTGTTCGGGAAGGAAATGAGCAGTTCTTC.

This clone was counted a single time. CDR3 DNA: TGTGCCAGCAGCTTACACGTCGGCGGGAGCTCCTACAATGAGCAGTTCTTC. As protein: CASSLHVGGSSYNEQFF. The genes are TRBV7-3 and TRBJ2-1, with TRBD2 matching 7 bases. Trimming cost V 2 bases and J 0 bases; bases outside gene matches: 7. This CDR3 has 17 residues. Germline V CDR1 and CDR2: SGHTA, FQGTGA.

V usage is TRBV9 and J usage is TRBJ1-4; weak D call: TRBD1 (5 bases). The length of the CDR3 is 15 residues. CDR1 and CDR2 (germline): SGDLS, YYNGEE. The ends were cut back, 3 bases at V and 3 bases at J, with 12 bases in the middle. CDR3 in DNA: TGTGCCAGCAGCGGCTCAGGGACCCCTAATGAAAAACTGTTTTTT. Protein: CASSGSGTPNEKLFF.

The chain uses TRBV2 and TRBJ2-5; D call uncertain. The CDR3 covers 12 residues. V was clipped by 2 bases and J by 3 bases, with 4 bases between them. CDR1 and CDR2 (germline): SNHLY, FYNNEI. The CDR3 bases are TGTGCCAGCAGTGAAAGGGAAGAGACCCAGTACTTC. It translates to CASSEREETQYF.

This clone was detected only a few times. The J gene is TRBJ2-1, the V gene TRBV29-1; 8 bases are shared with TRBD2. This CDR3 region has 11 residues. CDR1 SQVTM and CDR2 ANQGSEA come from the germline V gene. V gave up 7 bases and J gave up 7 bases; unmatched junction bases: 3. CDR3 loop: CSGIAGNEQFF. DNA for the CDR3: TGCAGCGGGATAGCGGGAAATGAGCAGTTCTTC.

The rearrangement joins TRBV2 to TRBJ1-3, with D unclear. The germline V and J ends were trimmed by 6 bases and 4 bases, with 13 bases remaining between them. The CDR3 is made up of 14 amino acids. Germline V gene data show CDR1 as SNHLY and CDR2 as FYNNEI. Here the CDR3 DNA reads TGTGCCAGCAGGTGGGCAGCAGGCGGAAACACCATATATTTT. It translates to CASRWAAGGNTIYF.

The chain joins TRBV6-6 to TRBJ2-6; D tentatively fits TRBD1 or TRBD2 (5 bases each). Trimming took off 6 bases at V and 2 bases at J, with 11 bases between the two ends. Per the germline V gene, CDR1 is MNHNY and CDR2 is SVGAGI (reference sequence). The CDR3 spans 15 residues. The CDR3 is CASSPRGAGANVLTF. Here the CDR3 DNA reads TGTGCCAGCAGCCCTCGAGGGGCTGGGGCCAACGTCCTGACTTTC.

This chain joins TRBV7-9 and TRBJ2-7; TRBD2 agrees at 7 bases. The J segment lost 2 bases and the V segment lost 4 bases, leaving 11 bases of the junction unmatched. Germline CDR1 reads SEHNR; CDR2 reads FQNEAQ (reference sequence). This CDR3 is 16 amino acids long. CDR3 in amino acids: CASSSSTMSGAYEQYF. The CDR3 DNA follows: TGTGCCAGCAGCTCGTCCACCATGAGCGGGGCCTACGAGCAGTACTTC.